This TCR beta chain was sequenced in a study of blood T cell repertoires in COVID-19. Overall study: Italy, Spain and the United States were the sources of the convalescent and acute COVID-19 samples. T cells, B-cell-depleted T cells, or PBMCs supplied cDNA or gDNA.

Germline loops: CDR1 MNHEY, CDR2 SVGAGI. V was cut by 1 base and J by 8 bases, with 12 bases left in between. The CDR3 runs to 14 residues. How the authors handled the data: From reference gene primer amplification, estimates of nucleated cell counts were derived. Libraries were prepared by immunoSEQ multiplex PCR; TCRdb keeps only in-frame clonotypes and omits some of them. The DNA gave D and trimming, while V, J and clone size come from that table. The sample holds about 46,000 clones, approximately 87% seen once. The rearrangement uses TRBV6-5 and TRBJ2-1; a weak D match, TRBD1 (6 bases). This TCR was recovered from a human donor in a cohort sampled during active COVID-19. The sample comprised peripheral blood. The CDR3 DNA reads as TGTGCCAGCAGTTACTTGGGGGCGCACGATGAGCAGTTCTTC. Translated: CASSYLGAHDEQFF.